Listed here are 3 T cell receptor beta chains from one sample, sequenced in a study of blood T cell repertoires in COVID-19. Method: immunoSEQ multiplex PCR; TCRdb's copy keeps in-frame clones and lacks some. In the table there are some 270,000 clones, 80% to 85% of which are singletons. The specimen was peripheral blood. The receptors here all came from a person in their 70s with COVID-19, enrolled during active disease.

This clone has just one count. The V and J genes are TRBV6-6 and TRBJ2-2; 10 bases map to TRBD1. This CDR3 is built from 18 residues. The germline CDR1 and CDR2 sequences are MNHNY and SVGAGI (reference sequence). The ends lost 5 bases at V and 0 bases at J; junction bases unmatched: 9. The chain's CDR3 is CASSPTTGQGPNTGELFF. CDR3 coding DNA: TGTGCCAGCAGTCCAACTACGGGACAGGGGCCGAACACCGGGGAGCTGTTTTTT.

This chain connects TRBV28 to TRBJ1-3; D gene ambiguous. This CDR3 has 16 amino acids. Germline loops: CDR1 MDHEN, CDR2 SYDVKM. Trimming took off 1 base at V and 4 bases at J, with 14 bases between the two ends. The DNA for the CDR3 is TGTGCCAGCAGTTTATTTACAGCCCTGGGCGGAAACACCATATATTTT. Protein sequence: CASSLFTALGGNTIYF.

The chain employs TRBV7-9 and TRBJ2-1; 7 bases are shared with TRBD2. CDR3 size: 15 residues. The germline V gene encodes CDR1 SEHNR and CDR2 FQNEAQ (reference sequence). J gave up 6 bases and V 2 bases, and 7 bases lay outside the gene matches. CDR3 sequence: CASSLREGYLNEQFF. The CDR3 DNA follows: TGTGCCAGCAGCTTAAGGGAGGGTTACCTCAATGAGCAGTTCTTC. The full variable domain, its missing parts supplied by reference TRBV7-9 and TRBJ2-1, is DTGVSQNPRHKITKRGQNVTFRCDPISEHNRLYWYRQTLGQGPEFLTYFQNEAQLEKSRLLSDRFSAERPKGSFSTLEIQRTEQGDSAMYLCASSLREGYLNEQFFGPGTRLTVL.